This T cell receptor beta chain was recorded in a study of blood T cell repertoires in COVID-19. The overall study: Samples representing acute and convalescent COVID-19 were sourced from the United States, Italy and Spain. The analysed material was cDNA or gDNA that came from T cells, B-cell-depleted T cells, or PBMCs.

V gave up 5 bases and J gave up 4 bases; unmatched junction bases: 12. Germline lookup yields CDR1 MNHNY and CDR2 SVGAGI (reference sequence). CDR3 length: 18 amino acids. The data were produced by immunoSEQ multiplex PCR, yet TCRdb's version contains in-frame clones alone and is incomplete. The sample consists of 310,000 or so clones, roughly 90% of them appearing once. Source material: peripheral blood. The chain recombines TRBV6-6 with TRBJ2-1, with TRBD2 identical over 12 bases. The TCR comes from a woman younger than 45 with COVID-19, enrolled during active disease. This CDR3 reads CASSPLPGLAGVYNEQFF. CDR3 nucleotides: TGTGCCAGCAGTCCTCTCCCGGGACTAGCGGGCGTTTACAATGAGCAGTTCTTC.